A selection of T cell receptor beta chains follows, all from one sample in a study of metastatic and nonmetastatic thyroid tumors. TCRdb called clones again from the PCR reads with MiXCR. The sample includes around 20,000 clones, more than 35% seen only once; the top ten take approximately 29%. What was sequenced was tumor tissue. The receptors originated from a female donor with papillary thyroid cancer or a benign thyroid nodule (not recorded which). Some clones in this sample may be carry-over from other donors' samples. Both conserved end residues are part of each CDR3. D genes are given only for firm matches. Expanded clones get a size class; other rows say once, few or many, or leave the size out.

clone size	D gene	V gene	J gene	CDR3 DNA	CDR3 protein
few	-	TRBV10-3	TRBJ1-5	TGTGCCATCAGTGAGTCGAGGGAAGGGCAGCCCCAGCATTTT	CAISESREGQPQHF
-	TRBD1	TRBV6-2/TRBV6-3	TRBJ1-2	TGTGCCAGCAGGTCAGGCGGGACAGCATTGCTAGGGGCTGGCTACACCTTC	CASRSGGTALLGAGYTF
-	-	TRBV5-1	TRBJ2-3	TGCGCCAGCAGCCCGGCGTCGGGAGCCCGCACAGATACGCAGTATTTT	CASSPASGARTDTQYF
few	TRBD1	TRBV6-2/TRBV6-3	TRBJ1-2	TGTGCCAGCAGCGACAGGGCATCCTATGGCTACACCTTC	CASSDRASYGYTF
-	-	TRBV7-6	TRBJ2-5	TGTGCCAGCACAGGCGAGGCGGAGACCCAGTACTTC	CASTGEAETQYF
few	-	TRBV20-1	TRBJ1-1	TGCATTCCGGGACGCATGAACACTGAAGCTTTCTTT	CIPGRMNTEAFF
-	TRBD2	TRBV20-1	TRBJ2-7	TGCAGTGCCACAACTAGCGGATGGGCCTACGAGCAGTACTTC	CSATTSGWAYEQYF
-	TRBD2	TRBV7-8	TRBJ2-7	TGTGCCAGCAGCCGCTCTACGGGCCTGGCGGGAGGGCCCTACGAGCAGTACTTC	CASSRSTGLAGGPYEQYF
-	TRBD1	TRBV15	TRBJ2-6	TGTGCCACCAGCAGAGGGGACAGCAGTTCTGGGGCCAACGTCCTGACTTTC	CATSRGDSSSGANVLTF
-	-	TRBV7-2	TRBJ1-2	TGTGCCAGCAGCTTAACAGTGGACTATGGCTACACCTTC	CASSLTVDYGYTF
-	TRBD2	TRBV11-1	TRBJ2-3	TGTGCCAGCAGCCCGGGACTAGCGGCGACAGATACGCAGTATTTT	CASSPGLAATDTQYF
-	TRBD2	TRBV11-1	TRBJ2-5	TGTGCCAGCAGCACCGGGACTAGCGGGAGGAGGGAACAAGAGACCCAGTACTTC	CASSTGTSGRREQETQYF
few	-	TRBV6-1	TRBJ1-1	TGTGCCAGCAGTGTAATCATGAACACTGAAGCTTTCTTT	CASSVIMNTEAFF
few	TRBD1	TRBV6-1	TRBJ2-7	TGTGCCAGCACCCGGGACAGGGACAGCGAGCAGTACTTC	CASTRDRDSEQYF
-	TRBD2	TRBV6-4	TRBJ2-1	TGTGCCAGCAGTGTAACTAGCGGGAGCTACAATGAGCAGTTCTTC	CASSVTSGSYNEQFF
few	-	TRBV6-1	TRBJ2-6	TGTGCCAGCAGTGAAACTAACTCTGGGGCCAACGTCCTGACTTTC	CASSETNSGANVLTF
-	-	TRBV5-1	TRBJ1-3	TGCGCCAGCAGCGAACAGAACTCTGGAAACACCATATATTTT	CASSEQNSGNTIYF
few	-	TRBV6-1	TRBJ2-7	TGTGCCAGCAGTCCCCGCGAGGTTTCAACCTACGAGCAGTACTTC	CASSPREVSTYEQYF
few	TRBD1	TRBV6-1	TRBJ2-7	TGTGCCAGCAGTACCTCCGTGACAGGGAGACTCGAGCAGTACTTC	CASSTSVTGRLEQYF
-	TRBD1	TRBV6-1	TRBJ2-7	TGTGCCAGCAGTCGGGACAGGGACGCCTACGAGCAGTACTTC	CASSRDRDAYEQYF
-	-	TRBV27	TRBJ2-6	TGTGCCAGCAGTTTATCGGTTGTGTCTGGGTTTGGGGCCAACGTCCTGACTTTC	CASSLSVVSGFGANVLTF
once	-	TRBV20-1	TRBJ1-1	TGCAGTCGACGGACAGAGAACACTGAAGCTTTCTTT	CSRRTENTEAFF
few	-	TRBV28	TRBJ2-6	TGTGCCAGCAGCCCCGAGGGAACTGGGGCCAACGTCCTGACTTTC	CASSPEGTGANVLTF
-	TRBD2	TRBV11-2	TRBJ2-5	TGTGCCAGCACCCGATCGGCTAGCGGGGTTGGGGAGACCCAGTACTTC	CASTRSASGVGETQYF
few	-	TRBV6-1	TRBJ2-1	TGTGCCAGCCCCGTAGGGTTGGATGAGCAGTTCTTC	CASPVGLDEQFF
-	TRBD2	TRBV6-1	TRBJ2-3	TGTGCCAGCAGTGGAGGGACTAGTGGAGCAGATACGCAGTATTTT	CASSGGTSGADTQYF
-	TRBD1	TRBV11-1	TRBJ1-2	TGTGCCAGCAGCCAACCGGGACAGGGCCGAGATGGCTACACCTTC	CASSQPGQGRDGYTF
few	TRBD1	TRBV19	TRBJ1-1	TGTGCCAGTAGTTTCACAGGGGGCACTGAAGCTTTCTTT	CASSFTGGTEAFF
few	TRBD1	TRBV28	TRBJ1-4	TGTGCCAGCAGTTTGGAACAGGGGGTAGGTGAAAAACTGTTTTTC	CASSLEQGVGEKLFF
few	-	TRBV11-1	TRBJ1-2	TGTGCCAGCAGCGAAACGTCCTATGGCTACACCTTC	CASSETSYGYTF
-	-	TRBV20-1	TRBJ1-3	TGCAGTGCTAGAGGCCCCGGAAACACCATATATTTT	CSARGPGNTIYF
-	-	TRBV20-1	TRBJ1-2	TGCAGTGCTAGACAGGGCCTTCGGGACTATGGCTACACCTTC	CSARQGLRDYGYTF
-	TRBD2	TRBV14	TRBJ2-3	TGTGCCAGCAGCACCGGTCTAGCGGGAGGAGCAGATACGCAGTATTTT	CASSTGLAGGADTQYF
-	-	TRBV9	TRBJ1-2	TGTGCCAGCAGCGCACGGGACGGCAACACTAGGGACTATGGCTACACCTTC	CASSARDGNTRDYGYTF
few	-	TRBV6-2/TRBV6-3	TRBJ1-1	TGTGCCAGCATGTGGGGGCTGGGGACTGAAGCTTTCTTT	CASMWGLGTEAFF
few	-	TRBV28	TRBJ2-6	TGTGCCAGCAGTCCCCTATATTTCTCTGGGGCCAACGTCCTGACTTTC	CASSPLYFSGANVLTF
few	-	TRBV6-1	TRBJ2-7	TGTGCCAGCAGCAGACACCAGGGGTTCGAGCAGTACTTC	CASSRHQGFEQYF
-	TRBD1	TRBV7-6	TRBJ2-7	TGTGCCAGCAGCCCGACAGGGGGCGAGCAGTACTTC	CASSPTGGEQYF